The 10 T cell receptor beta chains below were found in one sample sequenced in a study of cytomegalovirus exposure and HLA in healthy donors (dated by TCRdb to between 2016 and 2019). The receptor library was made with the immunoSEQ multiplex PCR assay. For the multiplex PCR, a mixture combining 60 forward primers for TCR Vbeta segments and 13 reverse primers for TCR Jbeta segments was used. TCRdb limited this immuneACCESS table to in-frame rearrangements with V and J called. A share of clones is missing; checked studies link under half to unresolved V genes, and the rest is unexplained. Across this sample there are around 65,000 clones, with 85% seen only once. Approximately 11% of the sample goes to the ten largest clones. The specimen sequenced was PBMCs. These receptors were collected from a female donor in good health and CMV-seronegative.

This clone was recorded once. The chain uses TRBV6-5 and TRBJ1-1; D is unresolved. The CDR3 extends over 12 amino acids. Germline loops: CDR1 MNHEY, CDR2 SVGAGI. V lost 2 bases and J lost 7, with 8 bases in between. CDR3 nucleotides: TGTGCCAGCAGTTACCCCCTAGGTGAAGCTTTCTTT. The encoded protein is CASSYPLGEAFF.

This chain uses TRBV19 with TRBJ2-1; D gene ambiguous. V was pared by 9 bases and J by 2 bases, with 17 bases between. The CDR3 consists of 15 residues. Germline V lookup: CDR1 LNHDA, CDR2 SQIVND (reference sequence). In DNA form, the CDR3 reads TGTGCCAGCCGAAGACTGCTATCCGCCTACAATGAGCAGTTCTTC. Protein: CASRRLLSAYNEQFF.

The sample holds one count of this clone. The chain joins TRBV5-4 to TRBJ2-7; 8 bases fit TRBD2. This CDR3 spans 16 amino acids. Trimming took 4 bases from V and 6 from J; bases not matched to a gene: 15. Per the germline V gene, CDR1 is SGHNT and CDR2 is YYREEE (reference sequence). CDR3 bases: TGTGCCAGCAGCGGGGCACGGGGGGGCCCCGGGGTCGAGCAGTACTTC. Translation: CASSGARGGPGVEQYF.

The chain has TRBV11-2 and TRBJ2-7; TRBD1 aligns across 8 bases. The CDR3 consists of 15 residues. The junction had 3 bases not matched to a gene; V was cut back by 1 base and J by 1 base. Germline CDR1 is SGHAT and CDR2 is FQNNGV. The CDR3 DNA sequence: TGTGCCAGCAGCTTAGCAGGGGGCGCTTCCTACGAGCAGTACTTC. Protein product: CASSLAGGASYEQYF.

The chain joins TRBV9 to TRBJ2-5; 8 bases align to TRBD2. Germline loops: CDR1 SGDLS, CDR2 YYNGEE. Germline trimming cut 4 bases from V and 5 bases from J; bases unmatched to any gene: 13. This CDR3 has 16 residues. CDR3 nucleotide sequence: TGTGCCAGCAGCCACGGGGGGGGCAGCCCAGGGGAGACCCAGTACTTC. Encoded protein: CASSHGGGSPGETQYF.

The chain employs TRBV5-1 and TRBJ2-1; maybe TRBD2 (6 bases). V shed 0 bases and J shed 6 bases, with 10 bases lying between them. Germline V gives CDR1 SGHRS, CDR2 YFSETQ. The CDR3 has 14 amino acids. The CDR3 spells CASSLATRANEQFF. The CDR3 coding sequence is TGCGCCAGCAGCTTGGCGACTAGGGCCAATGAGCAGTTCTTC.

This chain connects TRBV21-1 to TRBJ2-7; TRBD1, the table's D call, lacks a check against the DNA. TRBV21-1 is designated a pseudogene. The length of the CDR3 is 16 residues. The CDR3 bases are TGTGCCAGCAGCAAAAGGAGGGACAGGGGGCGCTGGGAGCAGTACTTC. Protein sequence: CASSKRRDRGRWEQYF.

V is TRBV28 and J is TRBJ2-7; 9 nucleotides line up with TRBD1. CDR1 MDHEN and CDR2 SYDVKM come from the germline V gene. The CDR3 is 14 amino acids. Trimming removed 7 bases from V and 6 bases from J; junction bases left unmatched: 10. The CDR3 DNA reads as TGTGCCAGCACAAAGAGGGACAGGGTCGGCGAGCAGTACTTC. It encodes CASTKRDRVGEQYF.

The V gene is TRBV4-1, the J gene TRBJ2-1; possibly TRBD1 for D (6 bases). Trimming shortened V by 1 base and J by 7 bases, and 11 bases separated the two germline ends. CDR3 length: 14 amino acids. Germline CDR1 reads MGHRA; CDR2 reads YSYEKL. Written as DNA, the CDR3 is TGCGCCAGCAGCCAAGGGCAGGGGCCGAATGAGCAGTTCTTC. Translated: CASSQGQGPNEQFF.

This clone occurred a few times. The chain couples TRBV2 to TRBJ2-7, with D perhaps TRBD1 (6 bases). The CDR3 contains 14 residues. From germline, CDR1 is SNHLY and CDR2 FYNNEI. V lost 6 bases and J lost 1, with 13 bases in between. The CDR3 is CASSEQGQSYEQYF. Here the CDR3 DNA reads TGTGCCAGCAGCGAACAGGGTCAATCCTACGAGCAGTACTTC.